This T cell receptor beta chain was identified during a study of blood T cell repertoires in COVID-19. The wider study: Researchers got acute and convalescent COVID-19 samples from the United States, Italy and Spain. Sample material is recorded as cDNA or gDNA derived from T cells, B-cell-depleted T cells, or PBMCs.

The CDR3 loop spans 14 amino acids. Germline CDR1 SGDLS, CDR2 YYNGEE. The germline V and J ends were trimmed by 3 bases and 4 bases, with 12 bases remaining between them. In the original workflow: It was from reference gene primer amplification that nucleated cell counts were estimated. Repertoires were generated with immunoSEQ multiplex PCR, while TCRdb's copy carries only in-frame clones and drops some. V, J and clone size derive from that table, while D and trimming were established from the DNA sequence. The sample holds about 74,000 clones; 70% to 90% are singletons and the top ten take less than 3%.

This sequence joins TRBV9 and TRBJ2-3; D unclear. The clonotype comes from a man between 65 and 80 years old with active or convalescent COVID-19. Sequenced sample: peripheral blood. In DNA, the CDR3 is TGTGCCAGCAGCGACCTGAGAGAGGCAGATACGCAGTATTTT. It is translated as CASSDLREADTQYF.